Listed below are T cell receptor beta chains from one sample, sequenced in a study of T cell changes during pregnancy in multiple sclerosis. Clones were read by immunoSEQ multiplex PCR, and TCRdb kept only the in-frame ones, dropping some. Found here are tens of thousands of clones, roughly 92% of them singletons; the top ten hold less than 4%. The specimen was CD8+ T cells from peripheral blood mononuclear cells, collected in the third trimester of pregnancy. The receptors here all came from a female donor in good health, enrolled as a control in a pregnancy study. CDR3s include the opening cysteine and the closing phenylalanine or tryptophan. A D gene is named only where the DNA matches it firmly. Not every row has a clone size; where given, it reads once, few, many or a size class.

V	D	J	size	CDR3	DNA
TRBV5-6	TRBD2	TRBJ2-7	-	CASSLRLAGGSYEQYF	TGTGCCAGCAGCCTCCGACTAGCGGGGGGCTCCTACGAGCAGTACTTC
TRBV7-9	-	TRBJ1-2	-	CASSYTPDTNYGYTF	TGTGCCAGCAGCTATACCCCGGACACGAACTATGGCTACACCTTC
TRBV19	TRBD1	TRBJ1-1	-	CASSYPGTGLNTEAFF	TGTGCCAGTAGTTACCCCGGGACAGGATTGAACACTGAAGCTTTCTTT
TRBV4-3	-	TRBJ2-3	-	CASSQGASDIYTDTQYF	TGCGCCAGCAGCCAAGGGGCTAGCGACATTTACACAGATACGCAGTATTTT
TRBV19	TRBD1	TRBJ1-2	-	CASSEPRGQKEIYGYTF	TGTGCCAGTAGTGAACCCCGGGGACAGAAAGAAATCTATGGCTACACCTTC
TRBV25-1	-	TRBJ2-6	-	CASRGAQESGTGANVLTF	TGTGCCAGCAGGGGGGCTCAGGAGTCCGGGACTGGGGCCAACGTCCTGACTTTC
TRBV30	TRBD1	TRBJ1-4	-	CAWSAGTGYEKLFF	TGTGCCTGGAGCGCCGGGACAGGGTATGAAAAACTGTTTTTT
TRBV7-9	-	TRBJ1-1	-	CASSAPAGGTEAFF	TGTGCCAGCAGCGCTCCGGCGGGGGGCACTGAAGCTTTCTTT
TRBV27	-	TRBJ2-7	few	CASSSPGLYEQYF	TGTGCCAGCAGTTCCCCAGGGCTCTACGAGCAGTACTTC
TRBV5-1	TRBD2	TRBJ2-5	-	CASTSGLVETQYF	TGCGCCAGCACCTCGGGACTAGTGGAGACCCAGTACTTC
TRBV6-1	TRBD2	TRBJ2-7	-	CASSDSLWLAGNEQYF	TGTGCCAGCAGTGATAGTTTATGGCTAGCGGGAAACGAGCAGTACTTC
TRBV4-3	TRBD1	TRBJ2-4	-	CASSQLTGGGGIQYF	TGCGCCAGCAGCCAACTTACAGGGGGCGGAGGCATTCAGTACTTC
TRBV6-6	-	TRBJ2-4	-	CASRSPQVNIQYF	TGTGCCAGCAGATCCCCCCAGGTCAACATTCAGTACTTC
TRBV5-1	-	TRBJ1-1	-	CASSSPGHLNTEAFF	TGCGCCAGCAGCTCGCCGGGACACCTGAACACTGAAGCTTTCTTT
TRBV5-6	-	TRBJ2-7	-	CATRTQGIYEQYF	TGTGCCACCCGTACTCAGGGGATCTACGAGCAGTACTTC
TRBV9	-	TRBJ2-3	-	CASSFRQASSTDTQYF	TGTGCCAGCAGCTTTCGACAGGCGTCCTCTACAGATACGCAGTATTTT
TRBV15	-	TRBJ1-2	-	CATSRAVREAANYGYTF	TGTGCCACCAGCAGAGCTGTAAGGGAGGCGGCTAACTATGGCTACACCTTC
TRBV27	-	TRBJ2-5	-	CASSYGGSAGTQYF	TGTGCCAGCAGTTATGGAGGCTCGGCGGGGACCCAGTACTTC
TRBV7-8	TRBD1	TRBJ1-1	once	CASSHLGQGLNTEAFF	TGTGCCAGCAGCCATCTAGGACAGGGTTTAAACACTGAAGCTTTCTTT
TRBV7-2	-	TRBJ1-6	-	CASSSTVYNSPLHF	TGTGCCAGCAGCTCCACAGTGTATAATTCACCCCTCCACTTT
TRBV5-8	-	TRBJ1-1	few	CASSYPQNTEAFF	TGTGCCAGCAGCTATCCACAGAACACTGAAGCTTTCTTT
TRBV4-3	-	TRBJ1-5	-	CASSQDGGGDQPQHF	TGCGCCAGCAGCCAAGATGGGGGGGGCGATCAGCCCCAGCATTTT
TRBV4-1	-	TRBJ1-1	-	CASSQVGGPNTEAFF	TGCGCCAGCAGCCAAGTAGGGGGTCCGAACACTGAAGCTTTCTTT
TRBV6-1	TRBD1	TRBJ1-1	-	CASSDDRGLPEAFF	TGTGCCAGCAGTGATGACAGGGGGCTGCCTGAAGCTTTCTTT
TRBV5-8	TRBD1	TRBJ2-1	-	CASSLGQGSDNEQFF	TGTGCCAGCAGCCTGGGACAGGGGAGCGACAATGAGCAGTTCTTC
TRBV30	TRBD1	TRBJ1-2	once	CAWREQGILNYGYTF	TGTGCCTGGAGGGAACAGGGGATCTTAAATTATGGCTACACCTTC
TRBV6-5	TRBD1	TRBJ1-3	-	CASSPTGANGNTIYF	TGTGCCAGCAGCCCGACAGGGGCTAACGGAAACACCATATATTTT
TRBV4-2	TRBD1	TRBJ2-7	once	CASSQAAMGQSYEQYF	TGTGCCAGCAGCCAAGCGGCGATGGGACAGAGCTACGAGCAGTACTTC
TRBV6-6	TRBD1	TRBJ2-7	-	CASVGQGAAPYEQYF	TGTGCCAGCGTGGGACAGGGGGCTGCCCCCTACGAGCAGTACTTC
TRBV30	-	TRBJ2-2	-	CAHRVRRTGELFF	TGTGCCCACAGGGTTCGGCGAACCGGGGAGCTGTTTTTT
TRBV4-3	-	TRBJ1-3	-	CASSQGRATGNTIYF	TGCGCCAGCAGCCAAGGGAGGGCTACGGGAAACACCATATATTTT
TRBV10-3	TRBD1	TRBJ2-2	-	CAISEISGGSLGGELFF	TGTGCCATCAGTGAAATCTCAGGGGGTTCGTTAGGCGGGGAGCTGTTTTTT
TRBV4-2	-	TRBJ1-2	-	CASSQGLQVNYGYTF	TGTGCCAGCAGCCAAGGCCTACAGGTAAACTATGGCTACACCTTC
TRBV11-2	TRBD2	TRBJ2-1	-	CASSLAASGFSSYNEQFF	TGTGCCAGCAGCTTAGCCGCTAGCGGGTTTAGCTCCTACAATGAGCAGTTCTTC
TRBV14	-	TRBJ1-1	few	CASSQGQYTEAFF	TGTGCCAGCAGCCAAGGACAGTACACTGAAGCTTTCTTT
TRBV7-9	-	TRBJ2-1	-	CASSLPSSYNEQFF	TGTGCCAGCAGCTTACCCTCCTCGTACAATGAGCAGTTCTTC
TRBV5-1	-	TRBJ1-2	-	CASSLELGGGDGYTF	TGCGCCAGCAGCTTGGAGTTGGGAGGGGGAGATGGCTACACCTTC
TRBV27	TRBD1	TRBJ1-5	-	CASSPTGFGEPQHF	TGTGCCAGCAGCCCGACAGGGTTTGGAGAGCCCCAGCATTTT
TRBV27	TRBD1	TRBJ2-7	once	CASTTLGTGVSSYEQYF	TGTGCCAGCACTACCCTCGGGACAGGGGTTAGCTCCTACGAGCAGTACTTC
TRBV6-5	-	TRBJ1-6	-	CASSLDEYNSPLHF	TGTGCCAGCAGTCTAGACGAATATAATTCACCCCTCCACTTT
TRBV2	TRBD1	TRBJ1-1	once	CASSGGQLNTEAFF	TGTGCCAGCAGTGGGGGACAGTTGAACACTGAAGCTTTCTTT
TRBV9	-	TRBJ1-2	-	CASSEDSFYGYTF	TGTGCCAGCAGCGAAGACAGTTTTTATGGCTACACCTTC